This T cell receptor (beta chain) was retrieved from a study of PD-1 blockade in classical Hodgkin lymphoma. Relapse after autologous stem cell transplantation occurred in every patient, and brentuximab vedotin exposure varied. Out of thawed PBMCs, magnetic negative selection purified CD4+ T cells. Germline V lookup: CDR1 LGHNA, CDR2 YSLEER. V was pared by 1 base and J by 8 bases, with 6 bases between. The CDR3 length is 13 residues. Assay: immunoSEQ multiplex PCR; the TCRdb copy retains only in-frame clones and omits some. The top ten clones hold 7% to 8.5% of a sample with some 7,100 clones, 70% to 80% of them seen once.

The sequencing here drew on CD4+ T cells from blood, taken at baseline. The clonotype comes from a human donor with classical Hodgkin lymphoma. The genes are TRBV4-3 and TRBJ1-6; no definite D call. The CDR3 reads CASSQGGYSPLHF. The CDR3 bases are TGCGCCAGCAGCCAAGGAGGCTATTCACCCCTCCACTTT.